The 11 T cell receptor beta chains below were found in one sample sequenced in a study of blood T cells in healthy people across ages (dated by TCRdb to about 2015). The method behind the library was 5' RACE. TCRdb records Illumina HiSeq 2500 as the sequencer. A second roughly 7 to 11 cycle PCR used a sample-barcoded 5' primer and a J-beta primer mix. TCRdb took the public reads, trimmed them with fastp at Q25, ran MiXCR for clone calling and kept in-frame beta chains. Identical CDR3 protein sequences are pooled into one entry, listed with their most common genes and DNA. For this sample the table gives more than 800,000 distinct CDR3 sequences, of which roughly 45% were detected only once. Approximately 17% of the sample is taken by the ten largest. The sequenced sample consisted of blood. The source of these receptors is a woman aged 55-69 years in good health.

CDR3 DNA sequence: TGCAGCGTTGCCTTGACAGGGACCTACGAGCAGTACTTC. This encodes CSVALTGTYEQYF. The V and J genes are TRBV29-1 and TRBJ2-7; 7 bases line up with TRBD1. CDR1 and CDR2 (germline): SQVTM, ANQGSEA. V lost 4 bases, J lost 2 bases, and 5 bases stayed unmatched. This CDR3 spans 13 amino acids.

The V and J genes are TRBV5-1 and TRBJ2-1; 9 positions agree with TRBD1. The germline gives CDR1 SGHRS, CDR2 YFSETQ. V was clipped by 3 bases and J by 12 bases; unmatched bases: 13. The CDR3 runs to 15 residues. The CDR3 is CASSSPGQGLGGQFF. The CDR3 DNA reads as TGCGCCAGCAGCTCGCCGGGACAGGGCCTGGGTGGGCAGTTCTTC.

The gene calls are TRBV12-3 or TRBV12-4 and TRBJ2-2; D is ambiguous. V was cut by 6 bases and J by 6 bases, with 8 bases left in between. The CDR3 length is 12 residues. The CDR3 spells CASSINPGELFF. The CDR3 DNA sequence: TGTGCCAGCAGCATCAACCCCGGGGAGCTGTTTTTT.

The V call is TRBV5-1, the J call TRBJ2-3; either TRBD1 or TRBD2 may supply D (5 bases each). The CDR3 totals 14 residues. Germline CDR1 and CDR2: SGHRS and YFSETQ. V lost 7 bases to trimming and J lost 2 bases, with 14 bases between them. The CDR3 coding sequence is TGCGCCAGCGGGGACGCGCCAGACACAGATACGCAGTATTTT. The encoded protein is CASGDAPDTDTQYF.

V usage is TRBV7-9 and J usage is TRBJ2-1; possible D gene TRBD2, 5 bases. Trimming pared 1 base from V and 4 bases from J, leaving 11 bases between. Germline CDR1 is SEHNR and CDR2 is FQNEAQ (reference sequence). This CDR3 comprises 15 residues. The CDR3 loop reads CASSLGPTGYNEQFF. The CDR3, as DNA: TGTGCCAGCAGCTTAGGACCGACGGGGTACAATGAGCAGTTCTTC.

A few counts support this clonotype. The chain has TRBV6-2 or TRBV6-3 and TRBJ2-7; TRBD1 matches at 8 bases. Germline-derived CDR1 and CDR2 are MNHEY and SVGEGT. Losses at the gene ends were 2 bases for V and 4 bases for J; bases not matched to a gene: 10. CDR3 length equals 16 residues. Here the CDR3 reads CASSYPNDRGWYEQYF. Written as DNA, the CDR3 is TGTGCCAGCAGTTACCCCAACGACAGGGGATGGTACGAGCAGTACTTC.

The chain has TRBV5-1 and TRBJ2-5, with D perhaps matching TRBD1 (6 bases). The V end lost 0 bases, the J end lost 11 bases, and 14 bases lay between the germline ends. The length of the CDR3 is 13 residues. Per germline, CDR1 SGHRS and CDR2 YFSETQ. The CDR3 loop is CASSLGTVNEQYF. DNA for the CDR3: TGCGCCAGCAGCTTGGGGACAGTTAATGAGCAGTACTTC.

This clonotype has just a few counts. The gene calls are TRBV7-6 and TRBJ1-6; D is uncertain. Trimming removed 4 bases from V and 12 bases from J, with 16 bases in between. CDR3 length equals 14 residues. Germline V gene data show CDR1 as SGHVS and CDR2 as FNYEAQ. The CDR3 loop is CASSSGVQTLPLHF. The CDR3 DNA follows: TGTGCCAGCAGCTCTGGAGTCCAAACCCTACCCCTCCACTTT.

The chain combines TRBV6-1 with TRBJ2-1, with a tentative D call TRBD2 (7 bases). The V gene's germline CDR1 is MNHNS and CDR2 SASEGT. V was cut by 8 bases and J by 4 bases, with 27 bases left in between. The CDR3 has 18 residues. The CDR3 DNA reads as TGTGCCAGCGGATCGAGGGGGGGGAGGGGGGCCTTTTACAATGAGCAGTTCTTC. Its translation: CASGSRGGRGAFYNEQFF.

The rearrangement joins TRBV6-1 to TRBJ2-7; D is ambiguous. The V and J ends lost 7 bases and 9 bases respectively, with 19 bases between them. The CDR3 consists of 13 residues. From germline, CDR1 is MNHNS and CDR2 SASEGT. CDR3 loop: CASTLGQESPQYF. CDR3 nucleotide sequence: TGTGCCAGCACTCTCGGGCAGGAGAGCCCGCAGTACTTC.

There are many counts of this clonotype. The rearrangement links TRBV4-2 to TRBJ1-2; D is undetermined. This CDR3 is built from 15 residues. Germline CDR1 is LGHNA and CDR2 is YNFKEQ. V dropped 0 bases and J dropped 3 bases, with 11 bases sitting between them. CDR3 region: CASSQDPGRDYGYTF. DNA of the CDR3: TGTGCCAGCAGCCAAGATCCCGGGCGGGACTATGGCTACACCTTC.